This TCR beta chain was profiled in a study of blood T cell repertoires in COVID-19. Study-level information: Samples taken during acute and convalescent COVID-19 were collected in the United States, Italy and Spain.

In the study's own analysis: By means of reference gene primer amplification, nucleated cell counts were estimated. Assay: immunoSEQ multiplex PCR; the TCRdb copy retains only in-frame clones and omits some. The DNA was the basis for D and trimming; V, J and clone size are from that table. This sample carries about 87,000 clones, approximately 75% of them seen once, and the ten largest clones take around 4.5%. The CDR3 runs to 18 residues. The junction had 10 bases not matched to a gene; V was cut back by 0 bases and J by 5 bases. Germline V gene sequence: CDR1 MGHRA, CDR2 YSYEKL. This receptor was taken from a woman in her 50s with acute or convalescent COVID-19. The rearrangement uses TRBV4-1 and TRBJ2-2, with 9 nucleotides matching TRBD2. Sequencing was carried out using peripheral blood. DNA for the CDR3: TGCGCCAGCAGCCAAGATCTTGGATCTAGCGGGGTTACCGGGGAGCTGTTTTTT. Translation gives CASSQDLGSSGVTGELFF.